The 23 T cell receptor beta chains presented below share a single source sample, sequenced in a study of T-cell memory formation after mild COVID-19. Using its own MiXCR run on the 5' RACE reads, TCRdb lists one record per CDR3 protein. The table has 400,000 to 500,000 distinct CDR3 sequences, about a sixth seen once. Sequencing was done on a sample of PBMCs or a T cell subset sorted from them (not recorded which). These receptors were collected from a man between 18 and 29 years old who had mild COVID-19 (a few samples of this study predate the infection). Cell type and time point are not known.

This clonotype occurred a few times. The chain uses TRBV29-1 and TRBJ1-2, with TRBD1 identical over 7 bases. CDR1 is SQVTM and CDR2 is ANQGSEA in the germline V gene. The CDR3 consists of 13 residues. V was clipped by 6 bases and J by 5 bases; unmatched bases: 9. CDR3 amino acids: CSVGDSLFYGYTF. In DNA, the CDR3 is TGCAGCGTCGGGGACAGCCTCTTTTATGGCTACACCTTC.

In its sample, this clonotype was seen a few times. The chain employs TRBV6-1 and TRBJ2-5, with no clear D. Germline V gene lookup returns CDR1 MNHNS and CDR2 SASEGT. V was clipped by 5 bases and J by 5 bases, with 9 bases between them. This CDR3 is 12 amino acids long. CDR3 sequence: CASSKPGETQYF. In nucleotides, the CDR3 is TGTGCCAGCAGTAAGCCTGGGGAGACCCAGTACTTC.

This chain joins TRBV20-1 and TRBJ2-5; a weak D match, TRBD2 (6 bases). CDR3 size: 13 residues. Germline loops: CDR1 DFQATT, CDR2 SNEGSKA (reference sequence). V gave up 4 bases and J gave up 5 bases, with 14 bases separating them. CDR3 protein: CSATVGAGETQYF. The CDR3 bases are TGCAGTGCTACAGTGGGCGCGGGGGAGACCCAGTACTTC.

The chain employs TRBV19 and TRBJ2-3; no definite D call. The V and J ends lost 7 bases and 0 bases respectively, with 8 bases between them. The CDR3 length is 13 residues. Germline V gene sequence: CDR1 LNHDA, CDR2 SQIVND (reference sequence). Here the CDR3 reads CASNVGSTDTQYF. The CDR3 DNA reads TGTGCCAGTAACGTGGGAAGCACAGATACGCAGTATTTT.

This clonotype was observed many times. The CDR3 here is CSVELGAFVDTQYF. CDR3 sequence (DNA): TGCAGCGTTGAGCTGGGGGCATTCGTAGATACGCAGTATTTT. The genes are TRBV29-1 and TRBJ2-3, with D perhaps matching TRBD1 (6 bases). Trimming cost V 3 bases and J 5 bases, with 15 bases left between them. The CDR3 extends over 14 amino acids. CDR1 is SQVTM, CDR2 ANQGSEA, per germline.

The chain has TRBV2 and TRBJ2-5; D may correspond to TRBD1 or TRBD2 (6 bases each). Germline CDR1 SNHLY, CDR2 FYNNEI. This CDR3 region has 16 residues. The germline V and J ends were trimmed by 4 bases and 1 base, with 16 bases remaining between them. The CDR3 reads CASSVRGRGLQETQYF. For the CDR3, the DNA is TGTGCCAGCAGTGTACGAGGCAGGGGACTCCAAGAGACCCAGTACTTC. Based on the CDR3 plus reference TRBV2 and TRBJ2-5, the full variable domain is EPEVTQTPSHQVTQMGQEVILRCVPISNHLYFYWYRQILGQKVEFLVSFYNNEISEKSEIFDDQFSVERPDGSNFTLKIRSTKLEDSAMYFCASSVRGRGLQETQYFGPGTRLLVL.

This clonotype has a handful of counts. The V gene is TRBV20-1, the J gene TRBJ2-7, with unresolved D. Germline CDR1 is DFQATT and CDR2 is SNEGSKA (reference sequence). This CDR3 spans 14 amino acids. V lost 6 bases and J 1 base, leaving 16 bases between the germline ends. The CDR3 nucleotides read TGCAGTGCCGTACCACCCAGCTCTTCCTACGAGCAGTACGTC. It is translated as CSAVPPSSSYEQYV.

The J gene is TRBJ2-5, the V gene TRBV6-6; weak D call: TRBD1 (6 bases). Trimming shortened V by 2 bases and J by 2 bases, and 21 bases separated the two germline ends. The CDR3 covers 18 residues. The germline V gene encodes CDR1 MNHNY and CDR2 SVGAGI (reference sequence). The CDR3 DNA reads as TGTGCCAGCAGTTACCGATCCCCCTTGACAGGACGACAAGAGACCCAGTACTTC. Protein sequence: CASSYRSPLTGRQETQYF.

CDR3 region: CASSQDRYEQYF. The CDR3 DNA sequence: TGTGCCAGCAGCCAGGACCGATACGAGCAGTACTTC. This chain joins TRBV7-2 and TRBJ2-7, with no clear D. Between the trimmed V and J ends, which lost 5 bases and 4 bases, there was a span of 9 bases. Per germline, CDR1 SGHTA and CDR2 FQGNSA. The CDR3 contains 12 residues.

This clonotype was counted between two and nine times. This CDR3 is CSAPKMGPGGYGYTF. Written as DNA, the CDR3 is TGCAGTGCTCCCAAGATGGGGCCAGGGGGGTATGGCTACACCTTC. V is TRBV20-1 and J is TRBJ1-2; 7 nucleotides align to TRBD1. Trimming took 5 bases from V and 5 from J; bases not matched to a gene: 14. CDR3 length equals 15 residues. CDR1 is DFQATT, CDR2 SNEGSKA, per germline (reference sequence).

This clonotype was recorded a few times. The chain is built from TRBV6-6 and TRBJ1-5; TRBD1 matches at 9 bases. Trimming cost V 0 bases and J 6 bases; bases outside gene matches: 12. CDR3 length: 18 amino acids. The germline gives CDR1 MNHNY, CDR2 SVGAGI (reference sequence). Here the CDR3 reads CASSYSKPLGQGRQPQHF. DNA for the CDR3: TGTGCCAGCAGTTACTCGAAGCCCCTGGGACAGGGTCGTCAGCCCCAGCATTTT.

V and J are TRBV10-3 and TRBJ2-2; TRBD1 matches 9 bases. Germline V gene sequence: CDR1 ENHRY, CDR2 SYGVKD. The CDR3 is 14 amino acids. V was pared by 7 bases and J by 7 bases, with 7 bases of the junction left unmatched. CDR3 nucleotides: TGTGCCATCATGGGACAGGGTTCCGGCGGGGAGCTGTTTTTT. Protein: CAIMGQGSGGELFF.

This chain links TRBV20-1 with TRBJ2-7, with 10 nucleotides matching TRBD2. V was pared by 6 bases and J by 0 bases, with 8 bases of the junction left unmatched. CDR3 length: 15 amino acids. In germline, CDR1 is DFQATT, CDR2 SNEGSKA (reference sequence). Here the CDR3 reads CSAVAGGSSSYEQYF. The CDR3 coding sequence is TGCAGTGCAGTAGCGGGGGGTAGTAGCTCCTACGAGCAGTACTTC.

This clonotype was recorded at least ten times. The chain recombines TRBV23-1 with TRBJ2-1, with D unclear. TRBV23-1 falls under the ORF class, with uncertain function. V was shortened by 6 bases and J by 14 bases, with 5 bases between the two germline ends. The length of the CDR3 is 8 residues. The CDR3 sequence: CASSKEFF. The DNA of the CDR3 is TGCGCCAGCAGCAAGGAGTTCTTC.

In its sample, this clonotype was seen a few times. The chain has TRBV12-3 or TRBV12-4 and TRBJ1-6; 7 bases align to TRBD1. The CDR3 sequence is 15 residues long. J gave up 7 bases and V 5 bases, and 8 bases lay outside the gene matches. In DNA form, the CDR3 reads TGTGCCAGCAGTCCCGAGTCAGGGGGGAATTCACCCCTCCACTTT. This codes for CASSPESGGNSPLHF.

This clonotype has more than one count but fewer than ten. The chain combines TRBV4-1 with TRBJ1-2; D uncertain. This CDR3 comprises 15 residues. V was cut by 2 bases and J by 4 bases, with 14 bases left in between. Germline loops: CDR1 MGHRA, CDR2 YSYEKL. The CDR3 DNA is TGCGCCAGCAGCCAACCAGGCCGAACTCTCTATGGCTACACCTTC. Translated: CASSQPGRTLYGYTF.

The chain recombines TRBV6-5 with TRBJ2-6, with TRBD1 as a possible D gene (6 bases). Germline loops: CDR1 MNHEY, CDR2 SVGAGI. The V and J ends lost 2 bases and 2 bases respectively, with 7 bases between them. This CDR3 comprises 15 residues. The CDR3 region has the DNA TGTGCCAGCAGTTACAGGGGGACTGGGGCCAACGTCCTGACTTTC. Protein product: CASSYRGTGANVLTF.

A single count supports this clonotype. The chain uses TRBV11-2 and TRBJ2-1; tentative D call: TRBD2 (5 bases). Per germline, CDR1 SGHAT and CDR2 FQNNGV. Trimming took 5 bases from V and 7 from J, leaving 15 bases between them. The length of the CDR3 is 14 residues. CDR3 nucleotide sequence: TGTGCCAGCAGCACCCTTAGGGAGTGGAATGAGCAGTTCTTC. This sequence encodes CASSTLREWNEQFF.

The chain joins TRBV7-9 to TRBJ1-1; D is undetermined. Germline CDR1 reads SEHNR; CDR2 reads FQNEAQ (reference sequence). The CDR3 length is 15 residues. The V end was cut by 5 bases, the J end by 4 bases, with 17 bases between. CDR3 loop: CASSPPWATRTEAFF. As DNA, the CDR3 is TGTGCCAGCAGCCCCCCATGGGCCACTCGCACTGAAGCTTTCTTT.

This clonotype was seen more than once but under ten times. CDR3 coding DNA: TGCGCCAGCAGCTTCGGGGCAGGTTACACAGATACGCAGTATTTT. It translates to CASSFGAGYTDTQYF. The chain is built from TRBV5-1 and TRBJ2-3; either TRBD1 or TRBD2 may fit D (5 bases each). Germline values: CDR1 SGHRS, CDR2 YFSETQ. This CDR3 contains 15 residues. V lost 2 bases, J lost 2 bases, and 12 bases lay in between.

This clonotype turned up a few times. The chain employs TRBV4-3 and TRBJ1-2; D remains ambiguous. V was cut by 4 bases and J by 6 bases, with 18 bases left in between. This CDR3 spans 15 amino acids. Germline CDR1 and CDR2: LGHNA and YSLEER. The CDR3 nucleotides read TGCGCCAGCAGCCCGAACTTGGGGAGGAAGGATGGCTACACCTTC. Protein: CASSPNLGRKDGYTF.

The chain couples TRBV2 to TRBJ2-7, with TRBD1 as a possible D gene (6 bases). From germline, CDR1 is SNHLY and CDR2 FYNNEI. The CDR3 has 11 amino acids. V was clipped by 9 bases and J by 2 bases, with 8 bases between them. CDR3 loop: CARQGAYEQYV. The CDR3 bases are TGTGCCAGACAGGGAGCCTACGAGCAGTACGTC.

This clonotype was seen repeatedly, ten times or more. This chain links TRBV7-8 with TRBJ2-5; TRBD1 or TRBD2 may be the D gene (6 bases each). Trimming left V 4 bases short and J 1 base short, with 13 bases between. The CDR3 length is 15 residues. Germline V gives CDR1 SGHVS, CDR2 FQNEAQ. CDR3 region: CASSWGAGRQETQYF. The CDR3 DNA follows: TGTGCCAGCAGCTGGGGGGCGGGGCGCCAAGAGACCCAGTACTTC.